The rows below give T cell receptor beta chains drawn from one sample of a study of T cells in Graves' hyperthyroidism and ophthalmopathy. TCRdb itself ran the multiplex PCR reads through MiXCR, one entry per CDR3 protein. This sample carries around 300,000 distinct CDR3 sequences, roughly 15% of them seen once, and the ten largest clones take 7.9%. Sequencing input: blood. These receptors were taken from a woman aged 40 to 49 with Graves' hyperthyroidism. CDR3s include the opening cysteine and the closing phenylalanine or tryptophan. Each record gives: CDR3 protein, CDR3 DNA, D gene, J gene, V gene, clone size. A D gene is named only where the DNA matches it firmly. Clone size is shown for a subset of rows, as once, few, many or a class of expanded clone.

CDR3 protein: CSAKAGVSTDTQYF; CDR3 DNA: TGCAGTGCTAAGGCGGGAGTCAGCACAGATACGCAGTATTTT; D gene: TRBD2; J gene: TRBJ2-3; V gene: TRBV20-1; clone size: many
CDR3 protein: CASSFWSTKDYTEAFF; CDR3 DNA: TGTGCCAGCAGCTTTTGGTCCACAAAGGACTACACTGAAGCTTTCTTT; D gene: -; J gene: TRBJ1-1; V gene: TRBV11-2; clone size: many
CDR3 protein: CASSTSGTSYTEAFF; CDR3 DNA: TGCGCCAGCAGCACCTCCGGGACATCTTACACTGAAGCTTTCTTT; D gene: -; J gene: TRBJ1-1; V gene: TRBV5-1; clone size: many
CDR3 protein: CASSIGRGHYNEQFF; CDR3 DNA: TGTGCCAGTAGTATAGGGAGGGGGCACTACAATGAGCAGTTCTTC; D gene: -; J gene: TRBJ2-1; V gene: TRBV19; clone size: few
CDR3 protein: CASNPGTLFSSYEQYF; CDR3 DNA: TGTGCCAGCAATCCCGGAACCCTATTCAGCTCCTACGAGCAGTACTTC; D gene: -; J gene: TRBJ2-7; V gene: TRBV12-3/TRBV12-4; clone size: many
CDR3 protein: CSASIWGGQFF; CDR3 DNA: TGCAGTGCTAGTATCTGGGGCGGGCAGTTCTTC; D gene: -; J gene: TRBJ2-1; V gene: TRBV20-1; clone size: -
CDR3 protein: CASRLRARGNQPQHF; CDR3 DNA: TGTGCCAGCAGGCTCCGAGCCAGGGGCAATCAGCCCCAGCATTTT; D gene: -; J gene: TRBJ1-5; V gene: TRBV28; clone size: many
CDR3 protein: CASSQRAQDGAYEQYF; CDR3 DNA: TGTGCCAGCAGCCAGAGGGCCCAGGACGGGGCCTACGAGCAGTACTTC; D gene: -; J gene: TRBJ2-7; V gene: TRBV4-2; clone size: few
CDR3 protein: CASSTGQPPYGYTF; CDR3 DNA: TGTGCCAGTAGTACAGGACAGCCACCGTATGGCTACACCTTC; D gene: -; J gene: TRBJ1-2; V gene: TRBV19; clone size: many
CDR3 protein: CASSYGGYTEAFF; CDR3 DNA: TGTGCCAGCAGTTACGGGGGTTACACTGAAGCTTTCTTT; D gene: -; J gene: TRBJ1-1; V gene: TRBV6-5; clone size: many
CDR3 protein: CASSRLGTEGEKLFF; CDR3 DNA: TGTGCCAGTAGTCGCCTCGGGACAGAAGGTGAAAAACTGTTTTTT; D gene: TRBD1; J gene: TRBJ1-4; V gene: TRBV19; clone size: few
CDR3 protein: CASSPIITRGSYNEQFF; CDR3 DNA: TGTGCCAGCAGCCCGATTATAACGAGGGGCTCCTACAATGAGCAGTTCTTC; D gene: -; J gene: TRBJ2-1; V gene: TRBV3-1; clone size: few
CDR3 protein: CASSPVLSDSNYGYTF; CDR3 DNA: TGTGCCAGCTCACCGGTTTTGTCAGACTCTAACTATGGCTACACCTTC; D gene: -; J gene: TRBJ1-2; V gene: TRBV3-1; clone size: -
CDR3 protein: CSARHFGTSGREGTDTQYF; CDR3 DNA: TGCAGTGCGAGGCACTTCGGGACTAGCGGCAGAGAGGGTACAGATACGCAGTATTTT; D gene: TRBD2; J gene: TRBJ2-3; V gene: TRBV20-1; clone size: many
CDR3 protein: CASSSAGEGSAEQFF; CDR3 DNA: TGTGCCAGCAGTTCAGCGGGAGAAGGCAGCGCTGAGCAGTTCTTC; D gene: TRBD2; J gene: TRBJ2-1; V gene: TRBV28; clone size: many
CDR3 protein: CASSLPTIRTSGSYEQYF; CDR3 DNA: TGTGCCAGCAGCCTTCCCACTATCCGGACTAGCGGTTCCTACGAGCAGTACTTC; D gene: TRBD2; J gene: TRBJ2-7; V gene: TRBV11-1; clone size: many
CDR3 protein: CASRVLAGTEAHEQYF; CDR3 DNA: TGTGCCAGCAGGGTACTAGCGGGAACGGAAGCCCACGAGCAGTACTTC; D gene: TRBD2; J gene: TRBJ2-7; V gene: TRBV25-1; clone size: few
CDR3 protein: CAWSVSERVTGELFF; CDR3 DNA: TGTGCCTGGAGTGTTAGCGAGAGGGTCACCGGGGAGCTGTTTTTT; D gene: -; J gene: TRBJ2-2; V gene: TRBV30; clone size: -
CDR3 protein: CASSPQRNSGNTIYF; CDR3 DNA: TGTGCCAGCAGCCCCCAGCGAAACTCTGGAAACACCATATATTTT; D gene: -; J gene: TRBJ1-3; V gene: TRBV3-1; clone size: many
CDR3 protein: CATRGSGRDEQFF; CDR3 DNA: TGTGCCACCAGGGGTAGCGGGAGAGATGAGCAGTTCTTC; D gene: TRBD2; J gene: TRBJ2-1; V gene: TRBV27; clone size: many
CDR3 protein: CASRSATGANTGELFF; CDR3 DNA: TGTGCCAGCAGGAGTGCGACAGGGGCCAACACCGGGGAGCTGTTTTTT; D gene: TRBD1; J gene: TRBJ2-2; V gene: TRBV7-9; clone size: many
CDR3 protein: CASSQTYLYGYTF; CDR3 DNA: TGTGCCAGCAGCCAGACGTACCTATATGGCTACACCTTC; D gene: -; J gene: TRBJ1-2; V gene: TRBV11-2; clone size: many
CDR3 protein: CASSLQQQQETQYF; CDR3 DNA: TGTGCCAGCAGTTTACAGCAACAGCAAGAGACCCAGTACTTC; D gene: -; J gene: TRBJ2-5; V gene: TRBV12-3/TRBV12-4; clone size: many
CDR3 protein: CASSLDATGYYGYTF; CDR3 DNA: TGTGCCAGCAGCTTAGACGCGACAGGGTACTATGGCTACACCTTC; D gene: TRBD1; J gene: TRBJ1-2; V gene: TRBV7-2; clone size: many
CDR3 protein: CASSLSIRGSGRFAVTGELFF; CDR3 DNA: TGTGCCAGCAGTTTATCGATTCGGGGTAGCGGGAGGTTCGCGGTCACCGGGGAGCTGTTTTTT; D gene: TRBD2; J gene: TRBJ2-2; V gene: TRBV27; clone size: few
CDR3 protein: CASSLGGTAYEQYF; CDR3 DNA: TGTGCCAGCAGCTTAGGGGGGACAGCCTACGAGCAGTACTTC; D gene: TRBD1; J gene: TRBJ2-7; V gene: TRBV7-9; clone size: many
CDR3 protein: CASSYSLTSSSYEQYF; CDR3 DNA: TGTGCCAGCAGTTACTCCTTGACTAGTAGCTCCTACGAGCAGTACTTC; D gene: -; J gene: TRBJ2-7; V gene: TRBV6-6; clone size: many
CDR3 protein: CASSFSGQSYGYTF; CDR3 DNA: TGTGCCAGCAGCTTTTCGGGACAGAGCTATGGCTACACCTTC; D gene: TRBD1; J gene: TRBJ1-2; V gene: TRBV7-9; clone size: many
CDR3 protein: CSARDLNPRDGSSGANVLTF; CDR3 DNA: TGCAGTGCTAGAGACTTAAATCCCCGGGACGGTAGCTCTGGGGCCAACGTCCTGACTTTC; D gene: -; J gene: TRBJ2-6; V gene: TRBV20-1; clone size: few
CDR3 protein: CSARDTRTETQYF; CDR3 DNA: TGCAGTGCTAGAGATACTAGAACAGAGACCCAGTACTTC; D gene: -; J gene: TRBJ2-5; V gene: TRBV20-1; clone size: -
CDR3 protein: CASVYKFSYEQYF; CDR3 DNA: TGTGCCAGCGTCTACAAGTTCTCCTACGAGCAGTACTTC; D gene: -; J gene: TRBJ2-7; V gene: TRBV28; clone size: many
CDR3 protein: CASSQRGYTDTQYF; CDR3 DNA: TGTGCCAGCAGCCAAAGGGGGTACACAGATACGCAGTATTTT; D gene: -; J gene: TRBJ2-3; V gene: TRBV3-1; clone size: few
CDR3 protein: CASSPGSITDTQYF; CDR3 DNA: TGTGCCAGCAGCCCGGGATCAATCACAGATACGCAGTATTTT; D gene: -; J gene: TRBJ2-3; V gene: TRBV9; clone size: few
CDR3 protein: CASTRSSQYNEQFF; CDR3 DNA: TGCGCCAGCACCCGGTCCAGTCAATACAATGAGCAGTTCTTC; D gene: -; J gene: TRBJ2-1; V gene: TRBV5-1; clone size: many
CDR3 protein: CASFGLAKNIQYF; CDR3 DNA: TGTGCCAGTTTCGGGTTAGCCAAAAACATTCAGTACTTC; D gene: -; J gene: TRBJ2-4; V gene: TRBV6-1; clone size: -
CDR3 protein: CASILQGANGANVLTF; CDR3 DNA: TGCGCCAGCATACTACAGGGGGCGAATGGGGCCAACGTCCTGACTTTC; D gene: TRBD1; J gene: TRBJ2-6; V gene: TRBV5-1; clone size: few